Included here is one T cell receptor beta chain sequence, with context. This clonotype was seen repeatedly, ten times or more. No antigen is known for it. Base quality data are lacking; no much larger clone is found one base away. All donors were healthy Caucasians. Three pairs of female monozygotic twins, all aged about 18 to 29 years, made up the twin cohort. Miltenyi CD45RO+ enrichment and human naive T-cell isolation kits were used to isolate memory (CD45RO+) and naive T cells from PBMC. The method behind the library was 5' RACE. These reads were obtained on an Illumina HiSeq 2000. A universal primer binding site was introduced by template switching, and a unique molecular identifier was present in the final cDNA, enabling accurate counting of TCR cDNA molecules. Specific primers in the conserved constant-segment region were used to synthesize first-strand cDNA for TCR alpha and beta chains. To control for contamination, each cDNA library was double barcoded with a SMART-Mk sample barcode plus Illumina barcodes. Two successive PCR steps introduced TruSeq adapter sequences along with Illumina sample barcodes. TCR alpha and beta cDNA libraries were sequenced on the Illumina HiSeq platform with custom primers. Per the source publication's procedure: Unique molecular identifiers were extracted from raw reads with MiGEC, and CDR3 positions were determined with MiXCR. Recombination models were inferred per individual with the repgenHMM and IGoR tools using an EM algorithm. The analysis of shared clonotypes was done with the tcR package in R, with sharing normalized by the product of cloneset sizes. Out-of-frame nonproductive sequences were analyzed to study raw recombination free of thymic and clonal selection effects. TCRdb took the public reads, trimmed them with fastp at Q25, ran MiXCR for clone calling and kept in-frame beta chains. A single entry per CDR3 protein holds the most common genes and DNA from its merged rows. The V and J calls, along with clone size, are taken from TCRdb and not from the paper's own processing. Here the sample has hundreds of thousands of distinct CDR3 sequences; under 9% occur a single time. The ten largest clones take up roughly 2.1% of the sample.

The sample belongs to a study of identical twins (TCRdb year 2016). Turning to the overall study: To test whether fetal clonotypes persist, this study deep-sequenced TCR alpha and beta repertoires from monozygotic twins, from unrelated adults of various ages, and from cord blood. To rule out contamination, replicate twin experiments were performed at different times with different library preparation protocols. Overall study outcomes, separate from this receptor: Zero-insertion analyses could be partly confounded by invariant T cells such as MAIT and iNKT, though diverse VJ usage argued against such confounding for most clonotypes. Compared with coincidental sharing between unrelated individuals, an excess of low generation-probability sequences was observed among out-of-frame TCR alpha sequences shared between twins. In monozygotic twins, out-of-frame TCR alpha sharing was systematically underestimated by recombination models, although the models agreed with sharing between unrelated individuals. Excess twin sharing in beta out-of-frame sequences was weaker because fewer shared sequences lowered the signal-to-noise ratio. Fewer insertions were carried by abundant cord blood beta clonotypes, a similar but weaker trend appeared in young adult naive repertoires, and no such trend appeared in memory repertoires. Because the same donors could not be followed over many years, conclusions were based on cross-sectional statistical analysis.

The junction shows trimming of 1 base on V and 1 base on J, plus 5 bases between the germline ends. Based on the germline V gene, the CDR1 and CDR2 sequences are MNHNS and SASEGT. The CDR3, cysteine through phenylalanine, is 14 amino acids long. Kept here is only the CDR3 DNA, which spans 42 bases and is read in frame from base 1. The same sample was also used in a study of yellow fever vaccine responses in identical twins. From that second study: The T cell response to vaccination in identical twins was reported by the authors to appear partly convergent and partly personalized. In the study, vaccine-responding T cell clones were precisely tracked in identical twins.

The rearranged segments are TRBV6-1 and TRBJ1-5; a confident D gene designation cannot be given. The specimen was memory (CD45RO+) T cells sorted from blood. Interpreted using the paper, the cell subset or site label stands for: CD45RO+ enriched T cells. The receptor's source is a young woman in good health. The DNA sequence follows: TGTGCCAGCAGTGAAGTGGGGAGCAATCAGCCCCAGCATTTT. This gives the protein CASSEVGSNQPQHF.